A selection of T cell receptor beta chains follows, all from one sample in a study of blood T cell repertoires in COVID-19. Data came from immunoSEQ multiplex PCR; TCRdb stores just in-frame clones and leaves some out. The data show about 320,000 clones, more than 90% seen once. Sequenced: PBMCs or T cells enriched from blood (not recorded which). These receptors were collected from a man aged 55 to 69 who had recovered from COVID-19. The CDR3 runs from the conserved cysteine through the conserved F or W. D genes are given only for firm matches. Size values are once, few and many counts, or a class for expanded clones, and some rows have none.

J gene | D gene | V gene | clone size | CDR3 protein | CDR3 DNA
TRBJ2-3 | NA | TRBV4-2 | NA | CASRTASSTDTQYF | TGTGCCAGCAGGACAGCTTCAAGCACAGATACGCAGTATTTT
TRBJ2-3 | NA | TRBV11-1 | NA | CASSLAPRDTQYF | TGTGCCAGCAGCTTAGCGCCGAGGGATACGCAGTATTTT
TRBJ2-1 | TRBD2 | TRBV18 | NA | CASSVQASGINEQFF | TGTGCCAGCTCGGTCCAGGCTAGCGGGATAAATGAGCAGTTCTTC
TRBJ2-1 | NA | TRBV12-5 | NA | CASGLPPQINEQFF | TGTGCTAGTGGTTTGCCCCCACAGATTAATGAGCAGTTCTTC
TRBJ1-4 | TRBD1 | TRBV28 | NA | CASSLDTLVRDRADSTNEKLFF | TGTGCCAGCAGTTTGGATACCCTAGTGCGGGACAGGGCAGATTCAACTAATGAAAAACTGTTTTTT
TRBJ2-7 | NA | TRBV19 | NA | CASSMGRNYEQYF | TGTGCCAGTAGTATGGGGAGAAACTACGAGCAGTACTTC
TRBJ1-2 | TRBD1 | TRBV19 | NA | CASSPETGSRSGYTF | TGTGCCAGTAGTCCTGAGACAGGGTCAAGAAGCGGCTACACCTTC
TRBJ1-2 | NA | TRBV19 | NA | CASSADRDYGYTF | TGTGCCAGTAGTGCGGACAGAGACTATGGCTACACCTTC
TRBJ2-2 | TRBD2 | TRBV24-1 | NA | CATSDLRKRERVSTGELFF | TGTGCCACCAGTGATTTGAGGAAGCGGGAGAGGGTTAGCACCGGGGAGCTGTTTTTT
TRBJ2-7 | TRBD2 | TRBV19 | NA | CASSIASGSYEQYF | TGTGCCAGTAGTATAGCCAGCGGGAGCTACGAGCAGTACTTC
TRBJ1-4 | NA | TRBV10-3 | NA | CAISSGLRGEKLFF | TGTGCCATCAGTTCGGGACTCCGAGGTGAAAAACTGTTTTTT
TRBJ2-5 | NA | TRBV5-6 | NA | CASGRQVQETQYF | TGTGCCAGCGGGCGACAGGTCCAAGAGACCCAGTACTTC
TRBJ2-5 | NA | TRBV7-3 | NA | CASSLIGAETQYF | TGTGCCAGCAGCTTAATAGGGGCAGAGACCCAGTACTTC
TRBJ2-7 | TRBD2 | TRBV9 | NA | CASSARLAASGEQYF | TGTGCCAGCAGCGCCCGACTAGCGGCCAGTGGGGAGCAGTACTTC
TRBJ2-3 | TRBD2 | TRBV11-3 | NA | CASSNPPGGATQYF | TGTGCCAGCAGCAACCCTCCGGGAGGCGCTACGCAGTATTTT
TRBJ2-5 | TRBD1 | TRBV3-1/TRBV3-2 | NA | CASSHNPGQGARTQYF | TGTGCCAGCAGCCATAACCCGGGACAGGGGGCGCGGACCCAGTACTTC
TRBJ2-7 | TRBD1 | TRBV19 | NA | CASSSGQGYEQYF | TGTGCCAGTAGTTCGGGACAGGGCTACGAGCAGTACTTC
TRBJ2-1 | TRBD1 | TRBV24-1 | NA | CATRPSTGAYNEQFF | TGTGCCACCCGACCGAGCACAGGGGCATACAATGAGCAGTTCTTC
TRBJ1-3 | NA | TRBV2 | NA | CASSALGVGTIYF | TGTGCCAGCAGTGCTCTCGGGGTTGGCACCATATATTTT
TRBJ2-7 | NA | TRBV15 | NA | CATSSPRGRSSYEQYF | TGTGCCACCAGCAGTCCCAGGGGGAGGAGCTCCTACGAGCAGTACTTC
TRBJ1-4 | TRBD1 | TRBV25-1 | NA | CASSAGQRRGSEKLFF | TGTGCCAGCAGTGCGGGACAGCGTCGTGGAAGTGAAAAACTGTTTTTT
TRBJ1-2 | NA | TRBV2 | NA | CASNSGVIYGYTF | TGTGCCAGCAACAGCGGGGTGATCTATGGCTACACCTTC
TRBJ2-1 | TRBD2 | TRBV27 | NA | CASSFRTSDHNEQFF | TGTGCCAGCAGTTTCCGGACTAGCGATCACAATGAGCAGTTCTTC
TRBJ2-1 | NA | TRBV2 | NA | CASSRLRESRANEQFF | TGTGCCAGCAGTAGACTTCGGGAATCAAGGGCCAATGAGCAGTTCTTC
TRBJ1-1 | NA | TRBV7-3 | NA | CASSVLMNTEAFF | TGTGCCAGCAGCGTACTTATGAACACTGAAGCTTTCTTT
TRBJ1-5 | NA | TRBV24-1 | few | CATQGNSNQPQHF | TGTGCCACCCAGGGGAATAGCAATCAGCCCCAGCATTTT
TRBJ2-7 | TRBD2 | TRBV3-1/TRBV3-2 | NA | CASSPLAGATGDEQYF | TGTGCCAGCAGCCCGCTAGCGGGAGCGACTGGCGACGAGCAGTACTTC
TRBJ2-5 | TRBD1 | TRBV11-3 | NA | CASSLGQGAGGRGETQYF | TGTGCCAGCAGCTTGGGACAGGGGGCTGGAGGTCGAGGTGAGACCCAGTACTTC
TRBJ2-1 | NA | TRBV29-1 | NA | CSVERGANEQFF | TGCAGCGTTGAGCGTGGGGCCAATGAGCAGTTCTTC
TRBJ1-6 | TRBD1 | TRBV18 | NA | CASSRSYGQGASPLHF | TGTGCCAGCTCACGGTCCTACGGACAGGGGGCTTCACCCCTCCACTTT
TRBJ2-1 | NA | TRBV5-1 | NA | CASSRGTSYNEQFF | TGCGCCAGCAGCCGCGGGACTTCCTACAATGAGCAGTTCTTC
TRBJ1-2 | TRBD1 | TRBV4-3 | many | CASSHPLKPGTGYLGYTF | TGCGCCAGCAGCCACCCTTTAAAACCCGGGACAGGGTATTTAGGCTACACCTTC
TRBJ2-1 | TRBD1 | TRBV5-1 | NA | CASSLDRANEQFF | TGCGCCAGCAGCCTCGACAGGGCGAATGAGCAGTTCTTC
TRBJ2-1 | TRBD1 | TRBV11-2 | NA | CASSLAVTVGGHEQFF | TGTGCCAGCAGCTTAGCGGTAACCGTAGGGGGCCATGAGCAGTTCTTC
TRBJ1-1 | TRBD1 | TRBV6-5 | NA | CASSLHRGKDTEAFF | TGTGCCAGCAGTTTACACAGGGGAAAGGACACTGAAGCTTTCTTT
TRBJ2-1 | NA | TRBV9 | NA | CASSPTRGYEQFF | TGTGCCAGCAGCCCCACTCGGGGATATGAGCAGTTCTTC
TRBJ2-3 | NA | TRBV5-1 | NA | CASAWGRDTQYF | TGCGCCAGCGCCTGGGGGAGGGATACGCAGTATTTT
TRBJ2-4 | TRBD1 | TRBV5-6 | NA | CASSLVQGGLAKNIQYF | TGTGCCAGCAGCTTGGTACAGGGGGGACTAGCCAAAAACATTCAGTACTTC